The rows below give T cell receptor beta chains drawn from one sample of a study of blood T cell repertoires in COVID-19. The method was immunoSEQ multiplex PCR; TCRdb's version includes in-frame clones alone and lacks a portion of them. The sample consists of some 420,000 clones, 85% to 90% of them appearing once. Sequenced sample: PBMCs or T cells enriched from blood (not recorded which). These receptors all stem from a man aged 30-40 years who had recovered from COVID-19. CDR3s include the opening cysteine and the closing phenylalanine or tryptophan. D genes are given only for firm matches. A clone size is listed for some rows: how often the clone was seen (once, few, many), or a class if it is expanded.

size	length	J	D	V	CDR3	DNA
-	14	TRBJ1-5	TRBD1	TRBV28	CASSLDRGNQPQHF	TGTGCCAGCAGCCTGGACAGGGGCAATCAGCCCCAGCATTTT
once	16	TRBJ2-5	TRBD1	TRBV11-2	CASSLDYRGLGGTQYF	TGTGCCAGCAGCTTAGATTACAGGGGGCTCGGTGGGACCCAGTACTTC
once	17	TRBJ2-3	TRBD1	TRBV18	CASSPSPRGQSTDTQYF	TGTGCCAGCTCACCATCCCCCAGGGGGCAAAGCACAGATACGCAGTATTTT
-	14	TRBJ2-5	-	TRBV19	CASSIEGHTQTQYF	TGTGCCAGTAGTATAGAGGGACACACTCAGACCCAGTACTTC
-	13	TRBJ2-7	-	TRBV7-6	CASSLSYEAEQYF	TGTGCCAGCAGCTTGAGTTACGAGGCCGAGCAGTACTTC
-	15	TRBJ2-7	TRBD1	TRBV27	CASSFYGQGAEEQYF	TGTGCCAGCAGTTTTTACGGACAGGGAGCGGAGGAGCAGTACTTC
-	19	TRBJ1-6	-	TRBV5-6	CASSLQSAVGNIYNSPLHF	TGTGCCAGCAGCCTACAGAGTGCCGTGGGTAACATTTATAATTCACCCCTCCACTTT
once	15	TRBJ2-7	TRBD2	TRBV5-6	CASSNPSGSLYEQYF	TGTGCCAGCAGCAACCCCAGCGGGAGTCTCTACGAGCAGTACTTC
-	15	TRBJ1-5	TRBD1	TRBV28	CASSPGQGEVQPQHF	TGTGCCAGCAGTCCTGGACAGGGGGAGGTTCAGCCCCAGCATTTT
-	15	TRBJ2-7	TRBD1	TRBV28	CASSPGTGVFYEQYF	TGTGCCAGCAGCCCGGGGACAGGGGTCTTCTACGAGCAGTACTTC